This T cell receptor beta chain was retrieved from a study of T cells in Graves' hyperthyroidism and ophthalmopathy. Study overall: Peripheral blood was secured at the point of initial diagnosis, before any treatment.

The authors took PBMCs from 10 ml fresh peripheral blood. Study-wide points: Ophthalmopathy and stable hyperthyroidism were separated by a 13 V-J model.

This CDR3 comprises 11 residues. CDR1 GTSNPN and CDR2 SVGIG come from the germline V gene (reference sequence). The CDR3 regions of TCR beta were amplified from RNA transcripts. RT-PCR in the first round (using the HTBI primer set) targeted the TCR CDR3. TCRdb called the multiplex PCR reads again in MiXCR, with one record for every CDR3 protein. This sample has 250,000 to 300,000 distinct CDR3 sequences, with 10% to 15% found just once. With respect to this clonotype: What it binds is not known. A read error may produce the germline difference seen at one junction end.

The specimen was blood. The chain has TRBV30 and TRBJ1-3; D remains ambiguous. The sequence came from a woman in her thirties with Graves' hyperthyroidism that later progressed to Graves' ophthalmopathy. The CDR3 sequence is CARSYGNTIYF. The CDR3 nucleotides read TGTGCCCGGAGTTACGGAAACACCATATATTTT.